Here is one TCR beta chain with its context. Its antigen is unknown. This entry is derived from a study of T-cell reconstitution after alpha-beta-depleted transplantation in children. General observations from the study: Several hundred expanded graft clones reportedly were the source of alpha-beta T cells about two months after transplant. Surviving recipient T cells and intrathymic progenitors accounted for some patients' high TCRbeta diversity at day 60. It was newly produced T cells that mostly accounted for T-cell counts and diversity one year after transplant.

A library of TCRbeta sequences, prepared with unique molecular identifiers, was generated. One entry per CDR3 protein, called by TCRdb with MiXCR from the PCR reads. This sample has 700,000 to 950,000 distinct CDR3 sequences, with 16% found just once. V trimming: 3 bases; J trimming: 11 bases; junction bases outside the gene matches: 9. Germline V gene sequence: CDR1 WSHSY, CDR2 SAAADI. The CDR3 totals 15 residues. The sequence was obtained from a male patient between 10 and 17 years old who had a stem cell transplant for acute lymphoblastic leukemia, so the T cells may come from the graft donor. Material: PBMCs, mostly from graft donor cells, obtained 360 days after TCRalphabeta/CD19-depleted stem cell transplant. V and J are TRBV10-2 and TRBJ2-3; 12 nucleotides agree with TRBD2. CDR3 DNA: TGCGCCAGCAGTGAACTAGCGGGAGGCCCATTGGGGCAGTATTTT. Its protein is CASSELAGGPLGQYF.